Listed below are T cell receptor beta chains from one sample, sequenced in a study of blood T cells in healthy people across ages. TCRdb ran MiXCR on the 5' RACE reads and lists one entry per CDR3 protein. In the table there are 1,800,000 or so distinct CDR3 sequences, 30% to 40% of which are singletons. Material for sequencing was blood. The receptors here all came from a human donor in good health. The conserved cysteine and the conserved F or W are not part of the CDR3 here.

j_call v_call cdr3_aa
TRBJ1-4 TRBV7-3 ASSATGGVDEKLF
TRBJ2-7 TRBV13 ASSHGSNPSYEQY
TRBJ1-3 TRBV5-5 ASSLGVTTGNTIY
TRBJ1-2 TRBV20-1 SARLTQQGFYGYT
TRBJ1-1 TRBV9 ASSVAIQGLNTEAF
TRBJ2-6 TRBV5-6 ASSVSGANVPT
NA TRBV28 ASIDTQTHEQY
TRBJ2-7 TRBV10-3 AISDGTYEQY
TRBJ2-1 TRBV6-1 ASSEWHRNEQF
TRBJ2-6 TRBV12-3/TRBV12-4 ASKKQGANSGANVLT
TRBJ1-2 TRBV20-1 SAITDSNYGYT
TRBJ1-6 TRBV10-3 ATVREANSPLH
NA TRBV20-1 SATSQETQY
TRBJ1-6 TRBV6-5 ASCGALYNSPLH
TRBJ2-7 TRBV5-6 ASSLGGTRRIYEQY
TRBJ2-5 TRBV6-1 ASRPQDWAKETQY
TRBJ1-2 TRBV2 ASSPRPAQGDGYT
TRBJ2-7 TRBV20-1 SAREGQGENYEQY
TRBJ1-4 TRBV6-6 ASSYPGQGEKLF
TRBJ2-2 TRBV9 ASSVGGQNAGELF
TRBJ1-5 TRBV28 ASSLSTGGALGLGQPQH
TRBJ1-1 TRBV12-3/TRBV12-4 ASSRIIQEPEAF
NA TRBV18 ASSALIYEQY
TRBJ2-1 TRBV3-1 ASSLAPDNNEQF
TRBJ1-5 TRBV24-1 ATSNRRSNQPQH
TRBJ2-6 TRBV12-5 ASGLAPDREKGAGANVLT